Described below is a single T cell receptor (beta chain) sequence and its context. Its antigen is as yet unknown. Only in-frame clones appear in the TCRdb table, and some are missing; sequencing was by immunoSEQ multiplex PCR. Among nearly 110,000 clones listed, roughly 90% were seen once. These data originate in a study of T cell responses to AZD1222 COVID-19 vaccine. Across the whole study: Second-dose schedules of about 4 or about 12 weeks were combined. General study points: Donor demographics were predominantly white British with a female majority; clonal diversity may be underestimated. CD4 TCRs associated with vaccination spanned spike, dominating at 160-218 and 743-854. The reported proportion of spike-specific TCRs targeting unmutated variant regions was nearly half.

The length of the CDR3 is 14 residues. V was pared by 3 bases and J by 4 bases, with 5 bases of the junction left unmatched. Germline V gives CDR1 SGDLS, CDR2 YYNGEE. The chain has TRBV9 and TRBJ1-1; 8 positions agree with TRBD1. This receptor was taken from an adult in good health. Sequenced here: peripheral blood, sampled on day 0 of AZD1222 vaccination. The DNA for the CDR3 is TGTGCCAGCAGCGCCCAGGGGGCTGGCACTGAAGCTTTCTTT. The encoded protein is CASSAQGAGTEAFF.